This T cell receptor (beta chain) was recorded in a study of OX40 agonist ivuxolimab in advanced cancers. Data came from immunoSEQ multiplex PCR; TCRdb stores just in-frame clones and leaves some out. The sample yields tens of thousands of clones, about 91% seen once. Germline V gene data show CDR1 as MNHEY and CDR2 as SVGAGI. There are 12 residues in the CDR3. Trimming cost V 8 bases and J 4 bases, with 9 bases left between them. The chain has TRBV6-5 and TRBJ2-1; D tentatively fits TRBD1 or TRBD2 (6 bases each). Here the sequenced sample was CD4+ or CD8+ T cells sorted from blood, taken in a trial of the OX40 agonist ivuxolimab. The clonotype originates from an adult with an advanced solid tumor such as melanoma, head and neck, liver or kidney cancer. The CDR3 protein is CASQGRYNEQFF. The CDR3 DNA is TGTGCCAGCCAGGGGAGGTACAATGAGCAGTTCTTC.